Described below is a single T cell receptor beta chain sequence and its context. Its antigen is unknown. Germline CDR1 reads MNHEY; CDR2 reads SMNVEV (reference sequence). Trimming shortened V by 3 bases and J by 8 bases, and 11 bases separated the two germline ends. The CDR3 consists of 14 residues. The source of the sample is a study of T cells in Graves' hyperthyroidism and ophthalmopathy. Study-level findings and limits: The authors' 13 V-J model separated ophthalmopathy from stable hyperthyroidism.

Amplification of TCR beta CDR3 regions used RNA as the template. Carried out on the TCR CDR3, a first-round RT-PCR used the HTBI primer set. Each CDR3 protein is one row after TCRdb ran MiXCR on the multiplex PCR reads. Here the sample spans over 700,000 distinct CDR3 sequences, under 20% being singletons. The V call is TRBV27, the J call TRBJ1-6, with unresolved D. Sequences were obtained from blood. This receptor was taken from a woman between 45 and 60 years old with Graves' hyperthyroidism that later progressed to Graves' ophthalmopathy. The DNA for the CDR3 is TGTGCCAGCAGTTTGCGGGGTTGGTATTCACCCCTCCACTTT. It codes for CASSLRGWYSPLHF.